Here is one T cell receptor beta chain with its context. The sample comes from a study of PD-L1 blockade in urothelial cancer. Sequencing used immunoSEQ multiplex PCR; TCRdb keeps in-frame clones, though not all of them. The table includes fewer than 60,000 clones, around four fifths detected once. Documented time point: pretreatment peripheral blood. Diagnoses among patients were locally advanced or metastatic urothelial carcinoma. CDR1 is SGHTA and CDR2 is FQGNSA in the germline V gene. Germline trimming cut 5 bases from V and 2 bases from J; bases unmatched to any gene: 12. The CDR3 sequence is 18 residues long.

The chain combines TRBV7-2 with TRBJ2-2; 9 nucleotides agree with TRBD2. This receptor was taken from a man in his 70s with urothelial cancer. Sequenced material: PBMCs, taken around atezolizumab (anti-PD-L1) treatment. The chain's CDR3 is CASSILTPGLANTGELFF. In DNA, the CDR3 is TGTGCCAGCAGCATTCTCACACCGGGACTAGCAAACACCGGGGAGCTGTTTTTT.